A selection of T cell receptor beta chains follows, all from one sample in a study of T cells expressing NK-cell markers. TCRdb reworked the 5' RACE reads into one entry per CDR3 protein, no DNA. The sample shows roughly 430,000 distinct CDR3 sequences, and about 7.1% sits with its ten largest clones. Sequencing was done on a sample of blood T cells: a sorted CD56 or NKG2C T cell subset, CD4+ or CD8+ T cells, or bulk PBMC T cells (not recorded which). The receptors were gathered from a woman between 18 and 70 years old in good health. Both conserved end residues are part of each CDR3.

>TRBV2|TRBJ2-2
CASSEAAGANTGELFF
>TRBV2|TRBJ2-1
CAGTSGRNNEQFF
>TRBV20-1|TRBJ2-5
CSAGQGSVTQYF
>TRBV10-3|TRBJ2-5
CAIGAGGEETQYF
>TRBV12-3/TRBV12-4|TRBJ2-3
CASLWGKPTDTQYF
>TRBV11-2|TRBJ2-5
CASSLIYSGQGSETQYF
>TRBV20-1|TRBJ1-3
CSASPQAGSGNTIYF
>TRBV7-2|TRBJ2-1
CASSLTYSGRGNEQFF
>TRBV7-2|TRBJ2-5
CASSFHVPETQYF
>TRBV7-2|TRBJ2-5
CASTGVRGQETQYF
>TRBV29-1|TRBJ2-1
CSVGDSKNYEQFF
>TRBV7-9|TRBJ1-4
CASTVGLGNEKLFF
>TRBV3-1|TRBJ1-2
CASSQEDNNGYTF
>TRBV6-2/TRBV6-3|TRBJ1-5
CASSSLTYTGAHQPQHF
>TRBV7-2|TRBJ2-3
CASSSDRRSTDTQYF
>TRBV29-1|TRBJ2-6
CSVATVSGANVLTF
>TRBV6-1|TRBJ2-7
CASLSTSPLWEQYF
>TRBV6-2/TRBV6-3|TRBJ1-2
CASSFLRGANGYTF
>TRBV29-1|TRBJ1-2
CSVRTGGSSWYGYTF
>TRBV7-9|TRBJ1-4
CASSLPPGRGEKLFF
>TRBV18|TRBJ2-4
CASSLAELAKNIQYF
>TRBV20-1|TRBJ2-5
CSAAPGRGRGETQYF
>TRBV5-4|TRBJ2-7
CASSFDRGAYEQYF
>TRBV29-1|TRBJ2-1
CSVEQGSYNEQFF
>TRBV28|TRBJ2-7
CASSGAYEQYF
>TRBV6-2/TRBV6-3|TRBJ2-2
CASSNRWETGELFF
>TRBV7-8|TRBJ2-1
CASSPRQVSSYNEQFF
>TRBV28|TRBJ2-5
CASSLRSHQETQYF
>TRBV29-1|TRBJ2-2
CSVEGGDANTGELFF
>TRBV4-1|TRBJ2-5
CASSPGEGNPLWETQYF
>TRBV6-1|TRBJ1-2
CASSEVSGGYTF
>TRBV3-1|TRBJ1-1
CASSRYRDRGNTEAFF
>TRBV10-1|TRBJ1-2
CASSESPFYGYTF
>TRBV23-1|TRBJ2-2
CASSQSQPGLATGELFF
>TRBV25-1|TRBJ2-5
CASSGTRRQETQYF
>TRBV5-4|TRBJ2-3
CASGVSGRSDTQYF
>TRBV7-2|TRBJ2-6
CASSSPGQATGANVLTF
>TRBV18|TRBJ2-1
CASSPRLAGGPGNEQFF
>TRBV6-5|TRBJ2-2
CASSYKGPGELFF
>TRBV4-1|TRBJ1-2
CASNRGDGYTF
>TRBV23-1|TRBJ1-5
CASSHTRNNQPQHF